These 23 T cell receptor beta chains came from one sample sequenced in a study of control samples from healthy donors and cancer patients. Sequencing used immunoSEQ multiplex PCR; TCRdb keeps in-frame clones, though not all of them. This table holds around 140,000 clones, about nine tenths found once. The sequencing sample was made of PBMCs. The origin of the receptors is a man aged 50-60 years with head and neck cancer.

The rearrangement joins TRBV6-5 to TRBJ2-7, with 11 nucleotides matching TRBD2. CDR1 and CDR2 (germline): MNHEY, SVGAGI. The CDR3 sequence is 15 residues long. V was pared by 6 bases and J by 3 bases, with 7 bases of the junction left unmatched. CDR3 nucleotides: TGTGCCAGCAGCTTCATAGCGGGGGGGTTCTACGAGCAGTACTTC. This encodes CASSFIAGGFYEQYF.

A few counts support this clone. The chain combines TRBV2 with TRBJ2-5; maybe TRBD1 (6 bases). CDR3 size: 13 residues. Germline assignment: CDR1 SNHLY and CDR2 FYNNEI. Trimming took 3 bases from V and 2 from J, leaving 7 bases between them. The CDR3 DNA sequence: TGTGCCAGCAGTGACGACAGGCAAGAGACCCAGTACTTC. This translates into CASSDDRQETQYF. Supplemented by reference TRBV2 and TRBJ2-5, the full variable domain reads EPEVTQTPSHQVTQMGQEVILRCVPISNHLYFYWYRQILGQKVEFLVSFYNNEISEKSEIFDDQFSVERPDGSNFTLKIRSTKLEDSAMYFCASSDDRQETQYFGPGTRLLVL.

This chain's CDR3 is CSVGQGGIANEQYF. For the CDR3, the DNA is TGCAGCGTTGGACAGGGAGGCATCGCTAACGAGCAGTACTTC. The chain combines TRBV29-1 with TRBJ2-7, with D perhaps TRBD1 (7 bases). Germline V CDR1 and CDR2: SQVTM, ANQGSEA. The CDR3 consists of 14 residues. V was cut by 4 bases and J by 5 bases, with 18 bases left in between.

The CDR3 DNA reads TGTGCCAGCAGCCCGGTGGAGACCCAGTACTTC. It codes for CASSPVETQYF. The genes are TRBV7-9 and TRBJ2-5; D remains unclear. Per the germline V gene, CDR1 is SEHNR and CDR2 is FQNEAQ (reference sequence). V lost 5 bases and J 5 bases, leaving 6 bases between the germline ends. This CDR3 is 11 amino acids long.

V usage is TRBV28 and J usage is TRBJ1-1, with a weak D call TRBD1 (6 bases). Per the germline V gene, CDR1 is MDHEN and CDR2 is SYDVKM. With 6 bases removed from V and 0 bases from J, the gap between germline ends came to 23 bases. The CDR3 runs to 18 residues. The CDR3 reads CASRHPPSSGTLNTEAFF. CDR3 nucleotides: TGTGCCAGCAGACACCCCCCTAGCTCCGGGACATTGAACACTGAAGCTTTCTTT.

This chain links TRBV4-1 with TRBJ1-6; D remains unclear. Germline CDR1 is MGHRA and CDR2 is YSYEKL. CDR3 length: 15 residues. V lost 0 bases to trimming and J lost 8 bases, with 11 bases between them. CDR3 region: CASSQDGHSDSPLHF. CDR3 nucleotides: TGCGCCAGCAGCCAAGACGGCCATTCGGATTCACCCCTCCACTTT.

The chain recombines TRBV7-6 with TRBJ2-2, with 8 bases matching TRBD2. The CDR3 sequence is 15 residues long. V dropped 3 bases and J dropped 6; count of bases not matched to a gene: 6. The germline V gene has CDR1 SGHVS and CDR2 FNYEAQ. DNA for the CDR3: TGTGCCAGCAGCTTGGAAGCGGGAGTCCCCGGGGAGCTGTTTTTT. It encodes CASSLEAGVPGELFF.

This chain connects TRBV14 to TRBJ2-3, with D perhaps matching TRBD1 (5 bases). Germline V gene data show CDR1 as SGHDN and CDR2 as FVKESK. This CDR3 has 16 amino acids. Trimming shortened V by 5 bases and J by 0 bases, and 15 bases separated the two germline ends. CDR3 sequence: CASSYVGPLSTDTQYF. The DNA for the CDR3 is TGTGCCAGCAGCTACGTGGGGCCCCTAAGCACAGATACGCAGTATTTT.

V gene TRBV5-4 combines with J gene TRBJ2-5; D might be TRBD1 or TRBD2, each matching 5 bases. This CDR3 has 16 residues. Trimming pared 4 bases from V and 5 bases from J, leaving 21 bases between. Germline CDR1 SGHNT, CDR2 YYREEE (reference sequence). Here the CDR3 DNA reads TGTGCCAGCAGCATGGACGGGACCGCCTTAAGGGAGACCCAGTACTTC. Its protein is CASSMDGTALRETQYF.

The rearrangement joins TRBV6-5 to TRBJ2-7; D gene unclear. Per germline, CDR1 MNHEY and CDR2 SVGAGI. Trimming pared 7 bases from V and 1 base from J, leaving 8 bases between. The CDR3 totals 12 residues. CDR3 region: CASKESSYEQYF. The CDR3 DNA follows: TGTGCCAGCAAGGAGAGTTCCTACGAGCAGTACTTC.

The rearrangement uses TRBV9 and TRBJ1-1; D is ambiguous. Trimming cost V 0 bases and J 0 bases, with 3 bases left between them. The germline V gene encodes CDR1 SGDLS and CDR2 YYNGEE. This CDR3 has 13 amino acids. This CDR3 reads CASSVALNTEAFF. For the CDR3, the DNA is TGTGCCAGCAGCGTAGCTTTGAACACTGAAGCTTTCTTT. The variable domain in full, with the rest retrieved from reference TRBV9 and TRBJ1-1, is DSGVTQTPKHLITATGQRVTLRCSPRSGDLSVYWYQQSLDQGLQFLIQYYNGEERAKGNILERFSAQQFPDLHSELNLSSLELGDSALYFCASSVALNTEAFFGQGTRLTVV.

The rearrangement uses TRBV14 and TRBJ2-7; D is unclear. With 1 base removed from V and 5 bases from J, the gap between germline ends came to 12 bases. The V gene's germline CDR1 is SGHDN and CDR2 FVKESK. The CDR3 spans 14 residues. CDR3 residues: CASSQGRMAHEQYF. The DNA for the CDR3 is TGTGCCAGCAGCCAAGGGAGAATGGCCCACGAGCAGTACTTC. Combining the CDR3 with reference TRBV14 and TRBJ2-7 gives the whole variable domain EAGVTQFPSHSVIEKGQTVTLRCDPISGHDNLYWYRRVMGKEIKFLLHFVKESKQDESGMPNNRFLAERTGGTYSTLKVQPAELEDSGVYFCASSQGRMAHEQYFGPGTRLTVT.

The rearrangement links TRBV9 to TRBJ2-7; 9 bases align to TRBD2. The germline CDR1 and CDR2 sequences are SGDLS and YYNGEE. The trim removed 0 bases at V and 6 bases at J, leaving 7 bases unmatched. CDR3 length: 15 residues. CDR3 region: CASSVDGGRALEQYF. CDR3 coding DNA: TGTGCCAGCAGCGTAGATGGCGGGAGGGCCCTCGAGCAGTACTTC.

The rearrangement links TRBV15 to TRBJ2-7; 10 nucleotides align to TRBD1. This CDR3 is built from 14 residues. With V trimmed by 6 bases and J by 6 bases, 8 bases remained unmatched. Germline V lookup: CDR1 LNHNV, CDR2 YYDKDF (reference sequence). The CDR3 spells CATRPGGTGAEQYF. The CDR3 DNA is TGTGCCACCAGGCCCGGGGGGACAGGGGCCGAGCAGTACTTC. Full variable domain (outside the CDR3, taken from reference TRBV15 and TRBJ2-7): DAMVIQNPRYQVTQFGKPVTLSCSQTLNHNVMYWYQQKSSQAPKLLFHYYDKDFNNEADTPDNFQSRRPNTSFCFLDIRSPGLGDTAMYLCATRPGGTGAEQYFGPGTRLTVT.

This clone appeared a few times. CDR3: CATSDQDRNTEAFF. CDR3 sequence (DNA): TGTGCCACCAGTGACCAGGACAGGAACACTGAAGCTTTCTTT. The chain uses TRBV24-1 and TRBJ1-1, with a possible D match to TRBD1 (6 bases). Germline V gene sequence: CDR1 KGHDR, CDR2 SFDVKD. The CDR3 covers 14 residues. V gave up 4 bases and J gave up 1 base, with 9 bases separating them.

The chain is built from TRBV7-9 and TRBJ1-1; D call uncertain. The CDR3 is made up of 13 amino acids. Germline V CDR1 and CDR2: SEHNR, FQNEAQ (reference sequence). V was trimmed by 1 base and J by 8 bases, leaving 11 bases between them. The CDR3 nucleotides read TGTGCCAGCAGCTTAGTTTCAGGAAACGAAGCTTTCTTT. Its protein product is CASSLVSGNEAFF.

The rearrangement links TRBV7-9 to TRBJ1-4; D is possibly TRBD1 (6 bases). Germline-derived CDR1 and CDR2 are SEHNR and FQNEAQ (reference sequence). V was trimmed by 6 bases and J by 2 bases, leaving 7 bases between them. There are 13 residues in the CDR3. This CDR3 is CASSDRTNEKLFF. Written as DNA, the CDR3 is TGTGCCAGCAGTGACAGGACTAATGAAAAACTGTTTTTT.

The chain has TRBV19 and TRBJ1-2, with 8 bases that match TRBD1. The germline V gene encodes CDR1 LNHDA and CDR2 SQIVND (reference sequence). V was clipped by 4 bases and J by 2 bases; unmatched bases: 6. The CDR3 is made up of 15 amino acids. CDR3 in amino acids: CASSSNGQGNYGYTF. The CDR3 DNA reads TGTGCCAGTAGTAGTAATGGACAGGGAAACTATGGCTACACCTTC.

This chain uses TRBV6-5 with TRBJ2-1; 10 positions agree with TRBD2. V shed 7 bases and J 4 bases; nucleotides not matched to a gene: 7. Germline V gene data show CDR1 as MNHEY and CDR2 as SVGAGI. CDR3 size: 15 residues. Here the CDR3 reads CASNERGGGYNEQFF. In nucleotides, the CDR3 is TGTGCCAGCAACGAGCGGGGGGGCGGTTACAATGAGCAGTTCTTC.

The rearrangement uses TRBV27 and TRBJ1-6, with 9 bases matching TRBD1. The CDR3 extends over 15 amino acids. Germline CDR1 is MNHEY and CDR2 is SMNVEV (reference sequence). V lost 5 bases to trimming and J lost 9 bases; unmatched junction nucleotides: 8. CDR3 region: CASSPPRDRVSPLHF. The CDR3 bases are TGTGCCAGCAGTCCCCCGCGGGACAGGGTTTCACCCCTCCACTTT.

This chain uses TRBV28 with TRBJ2-5; TRBD2 might be the D (5 bases). The ends were cut back, 4 bases at V and 5 bases at J, with 14 bases in the middle. Germline V gene data show CDR1 as MDHEN and CDR2 as SYDVKM. This CDR3 has 14 amino acids. The CDR3 region has the DNA TGTGCCAGCAGTTATTCAGGAGGCCAGGAGACCCAGTACTTC. Residues: CASSYSGGQETQYF.

The chain couples TRBV7-2 to TRBJ1-1, with unresolved D. The CDR3 has 14 residues. The ends were cut back, 5 bases at V and 1 base at J, with 11 bases in the middle. Germline values: CDR1 SGHTA, CDR2 FQGNSA. The DNA for the CDR3 is TGTGCCAGCAGCAGGCCCTCTTGGAACACTGAAGCTTTCTTT. Protein: CASSRPSWNTEAFF.

The chain has TRBV7-2 and TRBJ1-5; possible D gene TRBD1, 6 bases. The CDR3 length is 14 residues. From germline, CDR1 is SGHTA and CDR2 FQGNSA. V lost 5 bases and J 7 bases, leaving 15 bases between the germline ends. The CDR3, as DNA: TGTGCCAGCAGCATAGGGACATCAGCCCAGCCCCAGCATTTT. Amino acids: CASSIGTSAQPQHF. The full variable domain, completed using reference TRBV7-2 and TRBJ1-5, is GAGVSQSPSNKVTEKGKDVELRCDPISGHTALYWYRQSLGQGLEFLIYFQGNSAPDKSGLPSDRFSAERTGGSVSTLTIQRTQQEDSAVYLCASSIGTSAQPQHFGDGTRLSIL.